Presented here are 6 T cell receptor beta chains from one specimen sequenced in a study of cytomegalovirus exposure and HLA in healthy donors. The PCR used 60 Vbeta and 13 Jbeta primers. TCRdb's copy holds only in-frame clones and misses some; the assay was immunoSEQ multiplex PCR. The sample records approximately 110,000 clones, 73% being singletons. Input material: PBMCs. These receptors all come from a middle-aged woman in good health and CMV-seronegative.

The chain has TRBV27 and TRBJ2-7; D possibly corresponds to TRBD2 (5 bases). This CDR3 contains 14 residues. V shed 6 bases and J shed 0 bases, with 12 bases lying between them. Germline V CDR1 and CDR2: MNHEY, SMNVEV (reference sequence). The CDR3 DNA reads as TGTGCCAGCAGCCCCTACGGACTCTCCTACGAGCAGTACTTC. Protein: CASSPYGLSYEQYF.

This clone turned up a few times. A read error may account for a junction end that differs from germline. The V call is TRBV7-9, the J call TRBJ2-5; D might be TRBD1 (6 bases). This CDR3 has 10 residues. CDR1 is SEHNR, CDR2 FQNEAQ, per germline (reference sequence). This CDR3 is CASSSRDTDF. DNA of the CDR3: TGTGCCAGCAGCTCCCGGGACACGGACTTC.

V and J are TRBV2 and TRBJ2-7, with TRBD2 matching 9 bases. Germline V gives CDR1 SNHLY, CDR2 FYNNEI. V lost 8 bases and J lost 3; bases outside the gene matches: 5. This CDR3 spans 13 amino acids. The CDR3 DNA reads TGTGCCAGCGGGACTAGCTCTTACTACGAGCAGTACTTC. Amino acid sequence: CASGTSSYYEQYF.

This clone has just a few counts. This rearrangement joins TRBV27 to TRBJ2-7, with TRBD2 as a possible D gene (6 bases). The CDR3 contains 15 residues. Trimming left V 5 bases short and J 2 bases short, with 16 bases between. Germline CDR1 MNHEY, CDR2 SMNVEV (reference sequence). The CDR3 nucleotides read TGTGCCAGCAGTCTCGGGACTGGGGGGACCTACGAGCAGTACTTC. It encodes CASSLGTGGTYEQYF.

The chain recombines TRBV30 with TRBJ1-5; D is unresolved. Trimming shortened V by 8 bases and J by 7 bases, and 15 bases separated the two germline ends. Germline CDR1 GTSNPN, CDR2 SVGIG (reference sequence). This CDR3 spans 12 amino acids. The CDR3 sequence is CAAEASGQPQHF. Here the CDR3 DNA reads TGTGCCGCCGAGGCCTCCGGGCAGCCCCAGCATTTT.

The sample holds a few counts of this clone. This chain connects TRBV12-5 to TRBJ2-5; 7 bases line up with TRBD1. V was clipped by 4 bases and J by 10 bases; unmatched bases: 15. The CDR3 runs 15 residues. Germline V lookup: CDR1 LGHNT, CDR2 FRNRAP. The CDR3 DNA is TGTGCTAGTGGTTCACCGACAGGGCTCAAGAGAGGCCAGTACTTC. It translates to CASGSPTGLKRGQYF.